The rows below give T cell receptor beta chains drawn from one sample of a study of vaccination and CD4 T cells after COVID-19. For these TCRs, the target antigens are not known. TCRdb redid the calling of the PCR reads with MiXCR, one entry per CDR3 protein. Counted here are around 17,000 distinct CDR3 sequences, over 65% occurring once; the ten biggest clones make up about 16%. Input material: CD4+ T cells from blood, cultured in vitro. These receptors were obtained from a human donor who had recovered from COVID-19. The CDR3 runs from the conserved cysteine through the conserved F or W. Each record gives: D gene, clone size, V gene, J gene, CDR3 protein, CDR3 DNA. The D gene is left open where the match is weak. Not every row has a clone size; where given, it reads once, few, many or a size class.

-	-	TRBV11-3	TRBJ2-1	CASSLVDSYNEQFF	TGTGCCAGCAGCCTAGTAGACTCCTACAATGAGCAGTTCTTC
-	-	TRBV7-9	TRBJ1-6	CASSSGGFYNSPLHF	TGTGCCAGCAGCTCCGGAGGATTTTATAATTCACCCCTCCACTTT
TRBD1	-	TRBV6-5	TRBJ1-6	CASSSPDRAHSPLHF	TGTGCCAGCAGTTCCCCGGACAGGGCACATTCACCCCTCCACTTT
TRBD1	few	TRBV27	TRBJ1-2	CASATGVGGYTF	TGTGCCAGCGCCACAGGGGTTGGAGGCTACACCTTC
-	once	TRBV11-3	TRBJ2-5	CASSLVVGETQYF	TGTGCCAGCAGCTTAGTAGTAGGGGAGACCCAGTACTTC
-	-	TRBV27	TRBJ2-7	CASSFAARGEQYF	TGTGCCAGCAGTTTTGCGGCTAGAGGCGAGCAGTACTTC
TRBD1	few	TRBV7-2	TRBJ1-6	CASSLAGQIYNSPLHF	TGTGCCAGCAGCTTGGCGGGACAGATTTATAATTCACCCCTCCACTTT
TRBD1	-	TRBV28	TRBJ1-1	CASSLTGEGNTEAFF	TGTGCCAGCAGCCTAACAGGGGAAGGAAACACTGAAGCTTTCTTT
-	-	TRBV6-2/TRBV6-3	TRBJ1-2	CASSYTWTDGGYTF	TGTGCCAGCAGTTACACCTGGACAGACGGCGGCTACACCTTC
-	-	TRBV24-1	TRBJ1-2	CATSDAGFGYTF	TGTGCCACCAGTGATGCAGGGTTCGGCTACACCTTC
TRBD2	once	TRBV6-1	TRBJ2-5	CASSEELGLAVETQYF	TGTGCCAGCAGTGAAGAGCTGGGACTAGCGGTAGAGACCCAGTACTTC
TRBD1	-	TRBV24-1	TRBJ2-3	CASQGQGTDTQYF	TGTGCCTCGCAGGGACAGGGCACAGATACGCAGTATTTT
-	-	TRBV6-1	TRBJ1-1	CASSEISLGNTEAFF	TGTGCCAGCAGTGAAATAAGTTTAGGGAACACTGAAGCTTTCTTT
-	-	TRBV11-2	TRBJ1-2	CASSLLLNTNYGYTF	TGTGCCAGCAGCTTATTACTGAACACTAACTATGGCTACACCTTC
-	-	TRBV10-1	TRBJ2-3	CASSDWLGDTQYF	TGCGCCAGCAGTGACTGGCTGGGGGATACGCAGTATTTT
-	once	TRBV10-1	TRBJ2-3	CASSEDAGSDTQYF	TGCGCCAGCAGTGAGGATGCGGGGTCAGATACGCAGTATTTT
-	-	TRBV4-1	TRBJ2-1	CASSHGVSSYNEQFF	TGCGCCAGCAGCCATGGGGTGAGCTCCTACAATGAGCAGTTCTTC
-	-	TRBV7-7	TRBJ1-6	CASSLDGNSPLHF	TGTGCCAGCAGCTTAGATGGTAATTCACCCCTCCACTTT
-	-	TRBV10-1	TRBJ1-6	CASSETFGSPLHF	TGCGCCAGCAGTGAAACCTTTGGATCACCCCTCCACTTT
-	-	TRBV30	TRBJ1-2	CACPSGTVYGYTF	TGTGCCTGTCCCTCTGGGACGGTATATGGCTACACCTTC
-	-	TRBV7-3	TRBJ2-1	CASSLGLPINNEQFF	TGTGCCAGCAGCCTGGGATTGCCTATTAACAATGAGCAGTTCTTC
TRBD1	-	TRBV10-3	TRBJ2-3	CAMSRGQARDTQYF	TGTGCCATGTCCCGGGGACAGGCCAGAGATACGCAGTATTTT
-	few	TRBV7-2	TRBJ1-1	CASSLGYRDRTEAFF	TGTGCCAGCAGCTTAGGCTACAGGGATCGGACTGAAGCTTTCTTT
TRBD2	-	TRBV20-1	TRBJ2-5	CSAFPASGLQETQYF	TGCAGTGCTTTCCCGGCTAGCGGACTACAAGAGACCCAGTACTTC
TRBD1	-	TRBV20-1	TRBJ1-2	CSARSLTGDGLSWTF	TGCAGTGCTAGAAGCTTGACAGGGGATGGTTTGTCTTGGACCTTC
-	-	TRBV21-1	TRBJ1-2	CASSAEGQGVGYTF	TGTGCCAGCAGCGCCGAAGGTCAGGGAGTTGGCTACACCTTC
TRBD1	-	TRBV20-1	TRBJ1-5	CSAGLGQGGYQPQHF	TGCAGTGCGGGGCTTGGACAGGGCGGGTATCAGCCCCAGCATTTT
TRBD1	-	TRBV6-1	TRBJ1-1	CASDWTGVYTEAFF	TGTGCCAGCGACTGGACAGGGGTGTACACTGAAGCTTTCTTT
TRBD1	-	TRBV19	TRBJ2-7	CASSIDRGQVTKQYF	TGTGCCAGTAGTATAGATAGGGGACAGGTGACAAAGCAGTACTTC
-	-	TRBV20-1	TRBJ1-1	CSARKGLPMNTEAFF	TGCAGTGCTAGAAAAGGACTCCCCATGAACACTGAAGCTTTCTTT
-	-	TRBV2	TRBJ1-5	CASSESIGQPQHF	TGTGCCAGCAGTGAGAGCATAGGTCAGCCCCAGCATTTT
-	-	TRBV5-1	TRBJ2-5	CASSPAGFEETQYF	TGCGCCAGCAGCCCTGCGGGGTTTGAAGAGACCCAGTACTTC
-	-	TRBV6-1	TRBJ2-7	CASSPPGGTYEQYF	TGTGCCAGCAGTCCCCCCGGGGGCACCTACGAGCAGTACTTC
-	-	TRBV20-1	TRBJ2-5	CSAPPGSSETQYF	TGCAGTGCTCCCCCAGGATCTTCAGAGACCCAGTACTTC
-	once	TRBV20-1	TRBJ2-3	CSAREDSPWGTQYF	TGCAGTGCTAGAGAGGACAGCCCCTGGGGTACGCAGTATTTT
-	once	TRBV30	TRBJ1-2	CAWSVKGDGYTF	TGTGCCTGGAGTGTTAAGGGAGACGGCTACACCTTC
TRBD1	-	TRBV7-2	TRBJ2-1	CASSSRDRVYNEQFF	TGTGCCAGCAGCTCCCGGGACAGGGTTTACAATGAGCAGTTCTTC
TRBD1	few	TRBV29-1	TRBJ2-7	CSALRDSVSEQYF	TGCAGCGCGCTCCGGGACAGTGTTTCCGAGCAGTACTTC
-	-	TRBV6-1	TRBJ1-1	CASRLPGDTEAFF	TGTGCCAGCAGGTTACCAGGGGACACTGAAGCTTTCTTT
TRBD2	-	TRBV27	TRBJ2-3	CASSLRAGGQEDTQYF	TGTGCCAGCAGTTTACGGGCGGGGGGGCAAGAAGATACGCAGTATTTT
-	few	TRBV20-1	TRBJ1-5	CSASSRLDQPQHF	TGCAGTGCTAGTTCTCGGCTCGATCAGCCCCAGCATTTT
-	-	TRBV6-5	TRBJ2-7	CASSSLAGQKDEQYF	TGTGCCAGCAGTTCCCTGGCGGGACAGAAGGACGAGCAGTACTTC
-	-	TRBV7-9	TRBJ1-6	CASSLEGEDAGQINSPLHF	TGTGCCAGCAGCTTAGAGGGGGAGGACGCCGGTCAGATTAATTCACCCCTCCACTTT
-	-	TRBV7-8	TRBJ2-3	CASSSVPSTDTQYF	TGTGCCAGCAGCTCCGTACCAAGCACAGATACGCAGTATTTT
-	-	TRBV11-3	TRBJ1-6	CASSLSPGFSASPLHF	TGTGCCAGCAGCTTATCCCCCGGGTTTAGCGCTTCACCCCTCCACTTT
TRBD2	once	TRBV2	TRBJ2-1	CASGLESYNEQFF	TGTGCCAGCGGACTAGAATCGTACAATGAGCAGTTCTTC
-	-	TRBV20-1	TRBJ1-2	CSARTSGGGYTF	TGCAGTGCTAGGACCTCCGGCGGAGGCTACACCTTC